The clone carrying this TCR beta chain was recorded at least ten times. Its antigen is undetermined. The V and J ends lost 1 base and 4 bases respectively, with 18 bases between them. The germline CDR1 and CDR2 sequences are SGHRS and YFSETQ. The CDR3 extends over 17 amino acids. This record comes from a study of regulatory T cells in long-lasting Graves disease. Specified time point: newly diagnosed GD, antithyroid drugs for less than 3 months. RNA isolated from PBMCs was used to make the TCR library. General study points: There was favoring of TRBV28, TRBJ1-2 and TRBJ2-5 in persistent disease.

The authors built TCR beta libraries using iRepertoire HTBI primers and Arm-PCR of CDR3 regions. MiXCR, run by TCRdb on the multiplex PCR reads, gives a single entry per CDR3 protein. The repertoire includes 440,000 or so distinct CDR3 sequences, about 16% of them detected once, and approximately 16% sits in the top ten. The same data also went into a second study, on T cells in Graves' hyperthyroidism and ophthalmopathy. As reported in that work: The model foresaw ophthalmopathy a median roughly 6.3 months prior to onset.

The receptor was isolated from a woman aged 25-40 years with Graves disease. This material consisted of peripheral blood mononuclear cells (PBMCs), taken at new diagnosis, from a patient treated with antithyroid drugs. This rearrangement joins TRBV5-1 to TRBJ2-4, with D maybe TRBD2 (6 bases). The CDR3 DNA sequence: TGCGCCAGCAGCTTGTGGCTAGATCGGGGACTGAAAAACATTCAGTACTTC. Protein: CASSLWLDRGLKNIQYF.